This entry features one T cell receptor beta chain sequence. As handled by the study authors: Estimation of nucleated cell counts was performed using reference gene primer amplification. Sequencing was performed with immunoSEQ multiplex PCR; in TCRdb, only in-frame clones are kept and a portion is missing. Clonal size and the V and J genes are those of that table, whereas D and trimming came from the DNA. The sample consists of 75,000 to 95,000 clones, approximately 90% of them appearing once. These data belong to a study of blood T cell repertoires in COVID-19. Overall study: Material from acute and convalescent COVID-19 was sourced from the United States, Italy and Spain. PBMCs, B-cell-depleted T cells, or T cells provided the cDNA or gDNA that made up the material.

The sequence came from a man aged 60 to 75 with acute or convalescent COVID-19. The sequenced material came from peripheral blood.

Here the CDR3 reads CASSGRGGVNTEAFF. CDR3 nucleotide sequence: TGCGCCAGCAGTGGGAGGGGTGGGGTGAACACTGAAGCTTTCTTT. The chain links TRBV10-2 to TRBJ1-1; maybe TRBD1 (5 bases). V dropped 4 bases and J dropped 0 bases, with 12 bases sitting between them. In germline, CDR1 is WSHSY, CDR2 SAAADI. CDR3 length: 15 amino acids.